Listed here are 5 T cell receptor beta chains from one sample, sequenced in a study of identical twins. TCRdb reanalysed the 5' RACE reads using MiXCR and keeps one entry per CDR3 protein. The table records some 500,000 distinct CDR3 sequences, approximately 15% of them present only once. These data were also reused for a study on yellow fever vaccine responses in identical twins.

Sequenced sample: CD4+ T cells sorted from blood. These receptors originate from a woman aged 18 to 35 in good health.

There are a few counts of this clonotype. The chain combines TRBV5-1 with TRBJ2-1; D is possibly TRBD1 (6 bases). Germline V gives CDR1 SGHRS, CDR2 YFSETQ. The germline V and J ends were trimmed by 6 bases and 1 base, with 14 bases remaining between them. The CDR3 extends over 15 amino acids. Here the CDR3 reads CASKEMGASYNEQFF. The DNA for the CDR3 is TGCGCCAGCAAAGAAATGGGGGCGTCCTACAATGAGCAGTTCTTC.

This clonotype turned up a few times. The V gene is TRBV6-5, the J gene TRBJ2-4, with a tentative D call TRBD2 (6 bases). Trimming took off 6 bases at V and 3 bases at J, with 15 bases between the two ends. The CDR3 totals 15 residues. Per the germline V gene, CDR1 is MNHEY and CDR2 is SVGAGI. This chain's CDR3 is CASRYEGGSKNIQYF. In DNA, the CDR3 is TGTGCCAGCAGGTACGAAGGAGGGAGCAAAAACATTCAGTACTTC.

The chain joins TRBV6-2 or TRBV6-3 to TRBJ2-7, with D possibly matching TRBD2 (5 bases). Trimming removed 2 bases from V and 0 bases from J, with 8 bases in between. CDR3 length: 14 amino acids. CDR1 MNHEY and CDR2 SVGEGT come from the germline V gene. In nucleotides, the CDR3 is TGTGCCAGCAGTTACACGGGGATCTCCTACGAGCAGTACTTC. Amino acids: CASSYTGISYEQYF.

CDR3 amino acids: CAWSNLASHPTQYF. The CDR3 region has the DNA TGTGCCTGGAGTAATCTAGCGTCGCATCCGACCCAGTACTTC. The chain links TRBV30 to TRBJ2-5; D perhaps matches TRBD2 (6 bases). The CDR3 runs to 14 residues. The V and J ends lost 2 bases and 7 bases respectively, with 17 bases between them. Germline V lookup: CDR1 GTSNPN, CDR2 SVGIG (reference sequence).

In its sample, this clonotype was seen a few times. V is TRBV5-4 and J is TRBJ2-2; D not certain. Trimming pared 0 bases from V and 1 base from J, leaving 7 bases between. There are 15 residues in the CDR3. Germline CDR1 and CDR2: SGHNT and YYREEE (reference sequence). In DNA form, the CDR3 reads TGTGCCAGCAGCTTGGAGCCCCAGAACACCGGGGAGCTGTTTTTT. It yields the protein CASSLEPQNTGELFF.